A single sample gave rise to the 13 T cell receptor beta chains below, sequenced in a study of regulatory T cells in long-lasting Graves disease (dated by TCRdb to 2020 to 2022). The time point label corresponds to: newly diagnosed GD, antithyroid drugs for less than 3 months. For both TCR sequencing and RNA sequencing, RNA was extracted from PBMCs in TRIzol. The library was made by multiplex PCR. Sequencer: Illumina HiSeq 4000. iRepertoire HTBI primers and Arm-PCR amplification of CDR3 regions were used to construct TCR beta libraries. The public reads were run again by TCRdb, first through fastp at Q25 and then through MiXCR, and only productive beta chains were kept. Each entry merges the rows of one CDR3 protein and shows their most common DNA and genes. Within this sample are more than 300,000 distinct CDR3 sequences, with about an eighth of them counted one time only. Under 20% of the sample is taken by the ten largest.

These data were also filed under a second study, of T cells in Graves' hyperthyroidism and ophthalmopathy.

Specimen: peripheral blood mononuclear cells (PBMCs), collected at new diagnosis, from a patient treated with antithyroid drugs. The receptors were gathered from a woman between 18 and 29 years old with Graves disease. Donor details come from another sample of the same person, matched by shared clones.

There are a few counts of this clonotype. The rearrangement links TRBV19 to TRBJ2-7; D gene unclear. The CDR3 contains 13 residues. Germline CDR1 and CDR2: LNHDA and SQIVND (reference sequence). V was pared by 5 bases and J by 1 base, with 9 bases between. The CDR3 here is CASSRYLSYEQYF. The CDR3 DNA sequence: TGTGCCAGTAGTCGGTACCTTTCCTACGAGCAGTACTTC.

The CDR3 bases are TGCAGTGCTAGAAAGTTCGGAGGTTGGGACACTGAAGCTTTCTTT. Translation: CSARKFGGWDTEAFF. The V gene is TRBV20-1, the J gene TRBJ1-1; D call uncertain. V shed 2 bases and J shed 3 bases, with 16 bases lying between them. Germline values: CDR1 DFQATT, CDR2 SNEGSKA (reference sequence). The CDR3 loop spans 15 amino acids.

This clonotype was seen many times. This chain connects TRBV6-1 to TRBJ2-5; tentatively, D is TRBD2 (5 bases). The CDR3 is made up of 13 amino acids. CDR1 MNHNS and CDR2 SASEGT come from the germline V gene. V dropped 7 bases and J dropped 4 bases, with 13 bases sitting between them. The CDR3 sequence is CASTPYEGETQYF. The CDR3 DNA is TGTGCCAGCACCCCGTACGAGGGAGAGACCCAGTACTTC.

This chain uses TRBV5-1 with TRBJ2-3, with TRBD1 matching 8 bases. The CDR3 runs 16 residues. V shed 0 bases, J shed 6 bases, and the junction held 9 bases outside the gene matches. CDR1 is SGHRS, CDR2 YFSETQ, per germline. CDR3 nucleotide sequence: TGCGCCAGCAGCTTGGGGGACAGGAGACGTCCTGATACGCAGTATTTT. It translates to CASSLGDRRRPDTQYF.

On this clonotype itself: Given a much more abundant clone one base away, this may be a read error. The V gene is TRBV20-1, the J gene TRBJ2-4, with D perhaps TRBD2 (6 bases). This CDR3 spans 16 amino acids. The V and J ends lost 0 bases and 13 bases respectively, with 25 bases between them. CDR1 and CDR2 (germline): DFQATT, SNEGSKA (reference sequence). The CDR3 coding sequence is TGCAGTGCTAGAGATCGAACAGCGGGTTTTTACAATGAGCAGTACTTC. It encodes CSARDRTAGFYNEQYF.

The genes are TRBV19 and TRBJ1-2; D gene uncertain. V dropped 3 bases and J dropped 3 bases, with 11 bases sitting between them. Germline assignment: CDR1 LNHDA and CDR2 SQIVND (reference sequence). This CDR3 is 14 amino acids long. CDR3 sequence: CASSIWGADYGYTF. The CDR3 DNA is TGTGCCAGTAGTATCTGGGGAGCCGACTATGGCTACACCTTC.

For this clonotype: This may arise from a read error, as a much more abundant clone is one base away. This chain links TRBV3-1 with TRBJ2-2; D not resolved. The CDR3 is 13 residues long. Germline CDR1 is LGHDT and CDR2 is YNNKEL (reference sequence). For the CDR3, the DNA is TGTGCCGGCAGCCAGTCGGCCCCCGGGGAGCTGTTTTTT. This codes for CAGSQSAPGELFF.

This clonotype was seen a handful of times. The V and J genes are TRBV7-9 and TRBJ1-5, with TRBD1 identical over 7 bases. V trimming: 5 bases; J trimming: 4 bases; junction bases outside the gene matches: 8. This CDR3 has 15 residues. Germline-derived CDR1 and CDR2 are SEHNR and FQNEAQ (reference sequence). CDR3 DNA: TGTGCCAGCAGCCCGATGACAGGGAGGAATCAGCCCCAGCATTTT. Amino acids: CASSPMTGRNQPQHF.

This clonotype was recorded at least ten times. CDR3 sequence reads: CASRLRDRNQPQHF. CDR3 bases: TGTGCCAGCAGACTCCGGGACAGAAATCAGCCCCAGCATTTT. The rearrangement joins TRBV6-2 or TRBV6-3 to TRBJ1-5, with TRBD1 matching over 7 bases. CDR1 and CDR2 from the germline V gene are MNHEY and SVGEGT. After removal of 6 bases from V and 4 bases from J, the junction contained 6 bases not matched to a gene. This CDR3 has 14 residues.

This clonotype has ten or more counts. The chain has TRBV7-9 and TRBJ2-7, with unresolved D. This CDR3 comprises 13 residues. Looked up from germline, CDR1 is SEHNR and CDR2 is FQNEAQ (reference sequence). V lost 5 bases, J lost 1 base, and 9 bases lay in between. The CDR3 sequence: CASSHSESYEQYV. The CDR3, as DNA: TGTGCCAGCAGCCACTCCGAATCCTACGAGCAGTACGTC.

There are many counts of this clonotype. The chain employs TRBV7-2 and TRBJ1-2; TRBD1 agrees at 7 bases. CDR3 length: 14 residues. Unmatched junction bases numbered 4, after V lost 5 bases and J lost 1 base. Per the germline V gene, CDR1 is SGHTA and CDR2 is FQGNSA. In DNA form, the CDR3 reads TGTGCCAGCAGCCACGGGACAGTTAACTATGGCTACACCTTC. It translates to CASSHGTVNYGYTF.

CDR3 nucleotide sequence: TGTGCCAGCAGCGTAGCTGGGAGTAATGAGCAGTTCTTC. Its translation: CASSVAGSNEQFF. The chain employs TRBV9 and TRBJ2-1; D possibly corresponds to TRBD2 (5 bases). This CDR3 contains 13 residues. Germline loops: CDR1 SGDLS, CDR2 YYNGEE. V dropped 0 bases and J dropped 7 bases, with 8 bases sitting between them.

The rearrangement joins TRBV11-3 to TRBJ2-7; TRBD2 matches 7 bases. Germline lookup yields CDR1 SGHNT and CDR2 YENEEA. V lost 5 bases and J lost 2; bases outside the gene matches: 6. This CDR3 contains 14 residues. CDR3 bases: TGTGCCAGCAGCCCTGGAGCGGGAACCTACGAGCAGTACTTC. Translated, it gives CASSPGAGTYEQYF. Variable domain in full (rest from reference TRBV11-3 and TRBJ2-7): EAGVVQSPRYKIIEKKQPVAFWCNPISGHNTLYWYLQNLGQGPELLIRYENEEAVDDSQLPKDRFSAERLKGVDSTLKIQPAELGDSAVYLCASSPGAGTYEQYFGPGTRLTVT.